The present TCR beta chain was sequenced within a study of blood T cells in healthy people across ages. Study-wide results and limits: Diversity was higher, and naive CD4+ cells more numerous, in long-lived donors than in aged donors.

The CDR3 is 12 residues long. Per the germline V gene, CDR1 is MNHEY and CDR2 is SVGAGI. Trimming took 6 bases from V and 9 from J, leaving 14 bases between them. This clonotype has a handful of counts. Its antigen is still unknown. The second PCR ran about 6 to 12 cycles with a sample-barcoded 5' primer and J-beta primers. TCRdb reprocessed the 5' RACE reads via MiXCR and lists one record per CDR3 protein. The table shows 1.5 million or so distinct CDR3 sequences, with approximately 38% occurring only once. The receptor's source is a woman aged 18 to 35 in good health. This chain uses TRBV6-5 with TRBJ2-5, with D unclear. The sequenced material came from blood. The CDR3 nucleotides are TGTGCCAGCAGCCACGGGCTCTCGCCCCAGTACTTC. Amino acids: CASSHGLSPQYF.